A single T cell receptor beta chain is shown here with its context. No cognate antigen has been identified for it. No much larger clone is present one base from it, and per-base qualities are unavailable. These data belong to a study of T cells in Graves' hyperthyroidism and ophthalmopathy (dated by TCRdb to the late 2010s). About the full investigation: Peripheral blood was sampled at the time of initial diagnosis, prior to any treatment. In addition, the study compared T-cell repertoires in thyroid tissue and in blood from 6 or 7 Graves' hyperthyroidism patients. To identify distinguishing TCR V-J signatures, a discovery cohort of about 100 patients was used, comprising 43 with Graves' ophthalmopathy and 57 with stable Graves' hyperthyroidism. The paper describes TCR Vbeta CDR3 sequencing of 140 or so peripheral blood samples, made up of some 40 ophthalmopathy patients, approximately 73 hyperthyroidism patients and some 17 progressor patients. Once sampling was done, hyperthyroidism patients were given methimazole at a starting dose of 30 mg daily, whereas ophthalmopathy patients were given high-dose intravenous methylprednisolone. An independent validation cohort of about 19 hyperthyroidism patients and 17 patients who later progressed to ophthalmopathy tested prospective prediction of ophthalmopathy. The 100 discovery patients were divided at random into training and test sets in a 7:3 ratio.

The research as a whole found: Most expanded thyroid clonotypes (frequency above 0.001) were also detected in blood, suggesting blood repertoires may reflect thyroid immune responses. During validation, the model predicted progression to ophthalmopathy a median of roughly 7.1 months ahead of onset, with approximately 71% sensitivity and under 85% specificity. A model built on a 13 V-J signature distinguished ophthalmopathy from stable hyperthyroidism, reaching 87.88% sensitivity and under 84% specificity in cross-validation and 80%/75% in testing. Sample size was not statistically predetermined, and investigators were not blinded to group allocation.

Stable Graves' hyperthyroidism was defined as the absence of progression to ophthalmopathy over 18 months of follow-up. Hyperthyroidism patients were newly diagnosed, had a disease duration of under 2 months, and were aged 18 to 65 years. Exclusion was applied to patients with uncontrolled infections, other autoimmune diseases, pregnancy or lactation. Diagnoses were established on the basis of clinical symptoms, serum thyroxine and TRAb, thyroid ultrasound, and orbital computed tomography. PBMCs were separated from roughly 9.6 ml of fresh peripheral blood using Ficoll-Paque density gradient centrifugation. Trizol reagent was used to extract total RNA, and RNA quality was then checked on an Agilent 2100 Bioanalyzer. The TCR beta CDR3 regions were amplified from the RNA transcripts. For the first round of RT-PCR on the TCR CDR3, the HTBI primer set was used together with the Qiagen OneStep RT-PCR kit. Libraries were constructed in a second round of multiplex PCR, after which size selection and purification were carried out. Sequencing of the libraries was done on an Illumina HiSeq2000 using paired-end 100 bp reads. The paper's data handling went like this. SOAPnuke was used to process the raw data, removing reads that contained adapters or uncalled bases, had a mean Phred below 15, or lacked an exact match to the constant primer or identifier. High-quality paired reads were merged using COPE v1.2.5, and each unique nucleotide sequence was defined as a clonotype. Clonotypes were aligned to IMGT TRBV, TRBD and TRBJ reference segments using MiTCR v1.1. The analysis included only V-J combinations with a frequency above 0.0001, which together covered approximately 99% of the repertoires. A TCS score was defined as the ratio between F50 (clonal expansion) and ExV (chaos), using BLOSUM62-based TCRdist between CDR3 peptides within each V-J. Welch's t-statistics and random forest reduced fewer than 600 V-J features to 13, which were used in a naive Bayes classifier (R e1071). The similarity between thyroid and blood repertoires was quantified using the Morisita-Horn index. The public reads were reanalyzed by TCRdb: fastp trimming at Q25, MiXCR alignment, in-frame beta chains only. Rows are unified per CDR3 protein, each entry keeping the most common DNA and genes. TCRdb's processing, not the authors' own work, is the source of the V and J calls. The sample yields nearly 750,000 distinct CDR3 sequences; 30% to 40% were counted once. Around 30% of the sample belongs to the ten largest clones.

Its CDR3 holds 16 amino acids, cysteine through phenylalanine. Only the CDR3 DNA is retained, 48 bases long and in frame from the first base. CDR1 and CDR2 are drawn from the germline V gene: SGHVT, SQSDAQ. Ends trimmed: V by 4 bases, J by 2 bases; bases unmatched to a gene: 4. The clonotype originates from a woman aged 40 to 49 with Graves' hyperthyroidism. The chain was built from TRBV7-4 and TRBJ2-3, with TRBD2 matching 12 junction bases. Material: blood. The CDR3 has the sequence CASSYGLAGLTDTQYF. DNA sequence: TGTGCCAGCAGCTACGGACTAGCGGGGCTCACAGATACGCAGTATTTT.